This record looks at one TCR beta chain sequence and its context. Its specificity is unknown. The sample comes from a study of T cell responses to AZD1222 COVID-19 vaccine. Overall study context: Doses given second, at about 4 or about 12 weeks, were pooled.

Overall study results and limits: Recipients of AZD1222 seropositive at baseline numbered only 5 to 7. Vaccine-associated CD4 TCRs ranged over spike, dominating at 160-218 and 743-854. Females outnumbered males among donors, who were mostly white British; clonal diversity was possibly underestimated.

With 0 bases removed from V and 4 bases from J, the gap between germline ends came to 10 bases. This CDR3 contains 14 residues. Germline V CDR1 and CDR2: SGHRS, YFSETQ. Assay: immunoSEQ multiplex PCR; the TCRdb copy retains only in-frame clones and omits some. The sample consists of tens of thousands of clones, more than 70% of them appearing once. The sequenced sample was peripheral blood, obtained on day 0 of AZD1222 vaccination. The rearrangement links TRBV5-1 to TRBJ1-2; no clear D. This clonotype originated in an adult in good health. CDR3 DNA sequence: TGCGCCAGCAGCTTGGAAGACGGATTCTATGGCTACACCTTC. The encoded protein is CASSLEDGFYGYTF.